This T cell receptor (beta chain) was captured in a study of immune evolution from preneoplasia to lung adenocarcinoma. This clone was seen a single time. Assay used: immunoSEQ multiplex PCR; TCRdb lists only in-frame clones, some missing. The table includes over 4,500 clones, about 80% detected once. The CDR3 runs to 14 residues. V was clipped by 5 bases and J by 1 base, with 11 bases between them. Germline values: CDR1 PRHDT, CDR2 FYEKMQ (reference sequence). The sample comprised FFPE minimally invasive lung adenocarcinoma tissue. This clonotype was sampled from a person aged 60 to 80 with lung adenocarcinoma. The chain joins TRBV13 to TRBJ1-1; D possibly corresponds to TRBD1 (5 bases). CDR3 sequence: CASSAGHRNTEAFF. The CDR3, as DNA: TGTGCCAGCAGCGCCGGACACCGGAACACTGAAGCTTTCTTT.